The 16 T cell receptor beta chains below all came from one sample that was sequenced in a study of cytomegalovirus exposure and HLA in healthy donors. This PCR relied on a set of 60 Vbeta primers and 13 Jbeta primers. The data were produced by immunoSEQ multiplex PCR, yet TCRdb's version contains in-frame clones alone and is incomplete. The table has tens of thousands of clones, under 85% seen once; the top ten hold roughly 3%. Sequencing used PBMCs. The receptors shown here come from a woman in her twenties or thirties in good health and CMV-seronegative.

This sequence joins TRBV10-2 and TRBJ2-1, with 8 nucleotides matching TRBD1. This CDR3 region has 14 residues. Per the germline V gene, CDR1 is WSHSY and CDR2 is SAAADI. V lost 2 bases and J lost 6; bases outside the gene matches: 3. CDR3 bases: TGCGCCAGCAGTGAGCCAGGACAGGGCAATGAGCAGTTCTTC. It encodes CASSEPGQGNEQFF.

The rearrangement links TRBV30 to TRBJ2-7; 8 bases line up with TRBD1. Losses at the gene ends were 2 bases for V and 2 bases for J; bases not matched to a gene: 2. Germline V CDR1 and CDR2: GTSNPN, SVGIG (reference sequence). This CDR3 has 13 amino acids. The CDR3 nucleotides read TGTGCCTGGAGTTCGGGACAGGCCTACGAGCAGTACGTC. Translation: CAWSSGQAYEQYV.

In its sample, this clone was seen once. The rearrangement uses TRBV27 and TRBJ1-1; unclear D gene. The ends were cut back, 5 bases at V and 0 bases at J, with 10 bases in the middle. The CDR3 has 14 amino acids. The germline V gene encodes CDR1 MNHEY and CDR2 SMNVEV (reference sequence). CDR3 sequence: CASSDGYMNTEAFF. The CDR3 DNA reads TGTGCCAGCAGTGACGGGTACATGAACACTGAAGCTTTCTTT.

V and J are TRBV19 and TRBJ1-5; 7 positions agree with TRBD1. This CDR3 has 14 residues. V was pared by 6 bases and J by 2 bases, with 4 bases of the junction left unmatched. The germline V gene encodes CDR1 LNHDA and CDR2 SQIVND (reference sequence). In nucleotides, the CDR3 is TGTGCCAGTAGAGACAGGGATGGCAATCAGCCCCAGCATTTT. It specifies CASRDRDGNQPQHF.

V gene TRBV4-1 combines with J gene TRBJ2-7, with 10 bases aligning to TRBD2. Germline CDR1 is MGHRA and CDR2 is YSYEKL. Trimming removed 1 base from V and 1 base from J; junction bases left unmatched: 10. The CDR3 is 18 amino acids. DNA for the CDR3: TGCGCCAGCAGCCAAGGGGCTAGCGGGGGAACCTTGTCCTACGAGCAGTACTTC. This translates into CASSQGASGGTLSYEQYF.

This clone was seen a handful of times. CDR3 amino acids: CASSQGTGPYNEQFF. CDR3 coding DNA: TGTGCCAGCTCACAGGGGACAGGTCCCTACAATGAGCAGTTCTTC. The chain links TRBV18 to TRBJ2-1, with 8 positions matching TRBD1. Germline V lookup: CDR1 KGHSH, CDR2 LQKENI. V dropped 4 bases and J dropped 2; count of bases not matched to a gene: 4. This CDR3 is 15 amino acids long. Full variable domain (outside the CDR3, taken from reference TRBV18 and TRBJ2-1): NAGVMQNPRHLVRRRGQEARLRCSPMKGHSHVYWYRQLPEEGLKFMVYLQKENIIDESGMPKERFSAEFPKEGPSILRIQQVVRGDSAAYFCASSQGTGPYNEQFFGPGTRLTVL.

The V call is TRBV15, the J call TRBJ2-3; 11 bases are a match to TRBD2. V shed 5 bases, J shed 2 bases, and the junction held 6 bases outside the gene matches. The CDR3 contains 16 residues. CDR1 LNHNV and CDR2 YYDKDF come from the germline V gene (reference sequence). The CDR3 sequence: CATSSRLAGFTDTQYF. The DNA of the CDR3 is TGTGCCACCAGCTCACGACTAGCGGGGTTCACAGATACGCAGTATTTT.

This chain connects TRBV9 to TRBJ2-1; a weak D match, TRBD2 (5 bases). Trimming took 0 bases from V and 5 from J, leaving 12 bases between them. In germline, CDR1 is SGDLS, CDR2 YYNGEE. This CDR3 has 15 amino acids. The CDR3 here is CASSVEGSAHNEQFF. CDR3 bases: TGTGCCAGCAGCGTAGAGGGTAGCGCCCACAATGAGCAGTTCTTC.

The chain links TRBV5-5 to TRBJ2-2; 7 bases agree with TRBD1. This CDR3 is 15 amino acids long. CDR1 is SGHKS, CDR2 YYEKEE, per germline (reference sequence). V was clipped by 0 bases and J by 7 bases; unmatched bases: 6. CDR3 residues: CASSLEGARNGELFF. The CDR3 nucleotides read TGTGCCAGCAGCTTGGAGGGGGCGCGTAACGGGGAGCTGTTTTTT.

This clone was found a few times. The chain links TRBV27 to TRBJ2-1; D possibly corresponds to TRBD2 (6 bases). This CDR3 region has 12 residues. Germline CDR1 is MNHEY and CDR2 is SMNVEV (reference sequence). V was trimmed by 6 bases and J by 9 bases, leaving 12 bases between them. The CDR3 protein is CASRQRAGEQFF. The CDR3 DNA reads as TGTGCCAGCAGGCAGCGGGCAGGTGAGCAGTTCTTC.

The chain uses TRBV7-9 and TRBJ1-2; maybe TRBD1 (6 bases). This CDR3 has 14 residues. Trimming took 5 bases from V and 2 from J, leaving 12 bases between them. Germline assignment: CDR1 SEHNR and CDR2 FQNEAQ (reference sequence). CDR3 DNA: TGTGCCAGCAGCATCGGACAGCGGAACTATGGCTACACCTTC. It codes for CASSIGQRNYGYTF.

The V gene is TRBV9, the J gene TRBJ1-3, with 9 bases lining up with TRBD1. Losses at the gene ends were 2 bases for V and 7 bases for J; bases not matched to a gene: 7. Germline CDR1 SGDLS, CDR2 YYNGEE. The CDR3 extends over 15 amino acids. Here the CDR3 reads CASSVGQGPGNTIYF. In DNA form, the CDR3 reads TGTGCCAGCAGCGTCGGACAGGGGCCCGGTAACACCATATATTTT. The full variable domain, with the rest looked up from reference TRBV9 and TRBJ1-3, is DSGVTQTPKHLITATGQRVTLRCSPRSGDLSVYWYQQSLDQGLQFLIQYYNGEERAKGNILERFSAQQFPDLHSELNLSSLELGDSALYFCASSVGQGPGNTIYFGEGSWLTVV.

This chain links TRBV2 with TRBJ2-3; no clear D. V was cut by 7 bases and J by 1 base, with 9 bases left in between. The CDR3 covers 13 residues. CDR1 SNHLY and CDR2 FYNNEI come from the germline V gene. DNA of the CDR3: TGTGCCAGCAAGCGAGCCCGCACAGATACGCAGTATTTT. Translated, it gives CASKRARTDTQYF.

The chain couples TRBV7-6 to TRBJ2-3; 7 positions agree with TRBD1. This CDR3 has 17 amino acids. Trimming removed 2 bases from V and 4 bases from J; junction bases left unmatched: 12. Germline CDR1 and CDR2: SGHVS and FNYEAQ. The CDR3: CASSLTPRQGAADTQYF. The CDR3 bases are TGTGCCAGCAGCTTAACTCCGAGACAGGGAGCGGCAGATACGCAGTATTTT.

As DNA, the CDR3 is TGTGCCAGCAGTTTAAGGGGACAGGGGAACACCGGGGAGCTGTTTTTT. Encoded protein: CASSLRGQGNTGELFF. This chain uses TRBV27 with TRBJ2-2; 9 bases map to TRBD1. In germline, CDR1 is MNHEY, CDR2 SMNVEV (reference sequence). This CDR3 comprises 16 residues. The junction had 2 bases not matched to a gene; V was cut back by 2 bases and J by 1 base.

This clone was seen more than once but under ten times. The chain employs TRBV28 and TRBJ1-4; TRBD1 is a possible D gene (5 bases). With 1 base removed from V and 8 bases from J, the gap between germline ends came to 17 bases. The germline V gene has CDR1 MDHEN and CDR2 SYDVKM. CDR3 length equals 16 residues. The CDR3 here is CASSLFFRQGGEKLFF. Written as DNA, the CDR3 is TGTGCCAGCAGTTTATTTTTCCGGCAGGGTGGCGAAAAACTGTTTTTT.